Detailed here is one T cell receptor (beta chain). Germline CDR1 is LGHNA and CDR2 is YNFKEQ. This CDR3 has 15 residues. V dropped 0 bases and J dropped 4 bases, with 12 bases sitting between them. This specimen comes from a study of blood T cell repertoires in COVID-19. Study information: The samples span acute and convalescent COVID-19 from the United States, Italy and Spain.

Original processing methods: Cell counts per sample came from amplifying reference gene primers. Here immunoSEQ multiplex PCR was the method, and the copy in TCRdb shows in-frame clones only, minus some. V and J calls and clone size are copied from that table; D and trimming were computed from the DNA. The table shows roughly 87,000 clones, with about 78% occurring only once. This clonotype originated in a woman aged 80 or older with acute or convalescent COVID-19. Specimen: peripheral blood. The gene calls are TRBV4-2 and TRBJ1-2; a possible D gene is TRBD1 (5 bases). The CDR3 is CASSQDRGGAYGYTF. The CDR3 DNA is TGTGCCAGCAGCCAAGATCGGGGAGGGGCCTATGGCTACACCTTC.